The rows below give T cell receptor beta chains drawn from one sample of a study of CXCR3-negative and CXCR3-positive naive CD8 T cells. TCRdb re-analyzed the 5' RACE reads; it lists each CDR3 protein once, without DNA. The repertoire shows about 63,000 distinct CDR3 sequences; the top ten hold around 5%. Input material: naive CXCR3+ CD8+ T cells from blood. Source of these receptors: a human donor in good health. Some clones in this sample may be carry-over from other donors' samples. Each CDR3 is given with its conserved first and last residue. Not all rows give a size; the values are once, few, many and, for expanded clones, a class.

TRBJ2-6 | . | TRBV7-9 | CASSRTTGTGANVLTF
TRBJ2-5 | medium-sized | TRBV29-1 | CSVEAGQGLTLQETQYF
TRBJ2-4 | . | TRBV6-2/TRBV6-3 | CASNPSNPVDIQYF
TRBJ1-6 | . | TRBV13 | CASSLGGNSPLHF
TRBJ2-7 | . | TRBV7-9 | CASSLGGLVYEQYF
TRBJ2-1 | . | TRBV5-5 | CASSMGQGRNEQFF
TRBJ2-7 | . | TRBV7-6 | CASSLEGQANYEQYF
TRBJ2-7 | . | TRBV3-1 | CASSHLGGSAYEQYF
TRBJ2-1 | . | TRBV19 | CASSMGLAGAYNEQFF
TRBJ2-2 | . | TRBV29-1 | CSVAPGLTGELFF
TRBJ2-7 | . | TRBV5-1 | CASSLVSGQETYEQYF